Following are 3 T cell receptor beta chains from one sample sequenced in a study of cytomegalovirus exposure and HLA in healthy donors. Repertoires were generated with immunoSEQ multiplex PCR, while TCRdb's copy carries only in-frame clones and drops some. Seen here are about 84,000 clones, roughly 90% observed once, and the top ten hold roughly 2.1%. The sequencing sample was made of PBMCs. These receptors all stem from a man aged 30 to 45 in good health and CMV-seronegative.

In nucleotides, the CDR3 is TGCGCCAGCAGCTTAACTAGCGGGAGGAACGGGGAGGATCTGTTTTTT. Amino acid sequence: CASSLTSGRNGEDLFF. The chain carries TRBV5-1 and TRBJ2-2, with 12 bases that match TRBD2. Germline V gene lookup returns CDR1 SGHRS and CDR2 YFSETQ. The CDR3 contains 16 residues. J was trimmed by 14 bases and V by 2 bases; bases with no gene match: 13. Complete variable domain (other parts from reference TRBV5-1 and TRBJ2-2): KAGVTQTPRYLIKTRGQQVTLSCSPISGHRSVSWYQQTPGQGLQFLFEYFSETQRNKGNFPGRFSGRQFSNSRSEMNVSTLELGDSALYLCASSLTSGRNGEDLFFGEGSRLTVL.

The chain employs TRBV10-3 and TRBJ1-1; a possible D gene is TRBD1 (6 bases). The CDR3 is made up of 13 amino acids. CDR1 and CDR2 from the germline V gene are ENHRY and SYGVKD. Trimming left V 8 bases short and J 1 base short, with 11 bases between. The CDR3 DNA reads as TGTGCCATCCGAGAAGGGGGGAACACTGAAGCTTTCTTT. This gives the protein CAIREGGNTEAFF.

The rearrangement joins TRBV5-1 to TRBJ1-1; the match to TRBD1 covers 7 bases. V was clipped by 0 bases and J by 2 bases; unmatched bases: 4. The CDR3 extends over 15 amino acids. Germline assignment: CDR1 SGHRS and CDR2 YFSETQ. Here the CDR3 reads CASSLDGTVNTEAFF. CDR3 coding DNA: TGCGCCAGCAGCTTGGACGGGACAGTTAACACTGAAGCTTTCTTT. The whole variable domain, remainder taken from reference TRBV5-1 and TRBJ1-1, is KAGVTQTPRYLIKTRGQQVTLSCSPISGHRSVSWYQQTPGQGLQFLFEYFSETQRNKGNFPGRFSGRQFSNSRSEMNVSTLELGDSALYLCASSLDGTVNTEAFFGQGTRLTVV.